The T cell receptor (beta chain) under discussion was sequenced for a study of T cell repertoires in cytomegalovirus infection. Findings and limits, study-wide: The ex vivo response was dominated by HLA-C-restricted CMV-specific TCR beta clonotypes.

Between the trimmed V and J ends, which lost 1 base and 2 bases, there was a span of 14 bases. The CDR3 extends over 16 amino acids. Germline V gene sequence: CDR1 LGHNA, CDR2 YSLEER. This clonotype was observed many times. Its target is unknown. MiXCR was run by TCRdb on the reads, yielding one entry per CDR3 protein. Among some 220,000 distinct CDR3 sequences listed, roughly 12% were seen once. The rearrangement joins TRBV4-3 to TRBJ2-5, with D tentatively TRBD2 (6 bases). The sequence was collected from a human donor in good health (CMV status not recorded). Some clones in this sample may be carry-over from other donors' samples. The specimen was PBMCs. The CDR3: CASSQVWSGPQETQYF. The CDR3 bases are TGCGCCAGCAGCCAAGTATGGAGCGGGCCTCAAGAGACCCAGTACTTC.